A single sample gave rise to the 10 T cell receptor beta chains below, sequenced in a study of early T cells in non-severe SARS-CoV-2 infection. MiXCR, run by TCRdb on the 5' RACE reads, gives a single entry per CDR3 protein. The sample includes tens of thousands of distinct CDR3 sequences, 15% of them seen just once. The sequenced sample consisted of whole blood. The receptors were sampled from an adult who was a healthcare worker with PCR-confirmed SARS-CoV-2 infection or an uninfected control (not recorded which).

This clonotype was counted between two and nine times. V is TRBV6-1 and J is TRBJ2-7, with D tentatively TRBD2 (5 bases). V was clipped by 3 bases and J by 4 bases, with 16 bases between them. The CDR3 contains 15 residues. Germline-derived CDR1 and CDR2 are MNHNS and SASEGT. CDR3 sequence (DNA): TGTGCCAGCAGTGACTTCGCGAGGGCCGCGTACGAGCAGTACTTC. Its protein is CASSDFARAAYEQYF.

Many counts were recorded for this clonotype. This chain connects TRBV7-6 to TRBJ2-3; 8 positions match TRBD2. The CDR3 extends over 14 amino acids. Germline loops: CDR1 SGHVS, CDR2 FNYEAQ. V trimming: 5 bases; J trimming: 0 bases; junction bases outside the gene matches: 1. CDR3 sequence: CASSPSGSTDTQYF. The CDR3 DNA reads as TGTGCCAGCAGCCCTAGCGGGAGCACAGATACGCAGTATTTT.

The gene calls are TRBV24-1 and TRBJ2-1, with a possible D match to TRBD2 (6 bases). Germline-derived CDR1 and CDR2 are KGHDR and SFDVKD. The V gene lost 3 bases and the J gene lost 5 bases, with 13 bases spanning the gap. The CDR3 spans 15 residues. CDR3 amino acids: CATSDMGGEDNEQFF. Written as DNA, the CDR3 is TGTGCCACCAGTGATATGGGGGGAGAGGACAATGAGCAGTTCTTC.

This clonotype was counted at least ten times. V is TRBV7-3 and J is TRBJ2-7; TRBD2 aligns across 9 bases. The length of the CDR3 is 15 residues. J gave up 5 bases and V 1 base, and 6 bases lay outside the gene matches. Germline CDR1 is SGHTA and CDR2 is FQGTGA. In DNA form, the CDR3 reads TGTGCCAGCAGCTTAAATAGCGGGAGTAAGGACGAGCAGTACTTC. It encodes CASSLNSGSKDEQYF.

The chain employs TRBV30 and TRBJ1-1; unclear D gene. The CDR3 is made up of 15 amino acids. CDR1 is GTSNPN and CDR2 is SVGIG in the germline V gene (reference sequence). Deletions cut 0 bases from V and 2 bases from J, with 13 bases between. CDR3 protein: CAWSVSYKGNTEAFF. In nucleotides, the CDR3 is TGTGCCTGGAGTGTATCATATAAGGGAAACACTGAAGCTTTCTTT.

The rearrangement links TRBV20-1 to TRBJ1-1; no reliable D call. This CDR3 is 14 amino acids long. V shed 8 bases and J shed 0 bases, with 16 bases lying between them. CDR1 DFQATT and CDR2 SNEGSKA come from the germline V gene (reference sequence). CDR3 protein: CSTPRPGVNTEAFF. CDR3 sequence (DNA): TGCAGTACCCCCCGGCCGGGAGTGAACACTGAAGCTTTCTTT.

This clonotype was found once. The chain recombines TRBV6-5 with TRBJ2-7; D gene uncertain. The CDR3 has 13 amino acids. Germline V gene data show CDR1 as MNHEY and CDR2 as SVGAGI. V was clipped by 3 bases and J by 5 bases, with 11 bases between them. DNA for the CDR3: TGTGCCAGCAGTTATTCCCCTTCGGACGAGCAGTACTTC. Translating gives CASSYSPSDEQYF.

A few counts support this clonotype. The V and J genes are TRBV7-9 and TRBJ2-7; D is possibly TRBD2 (5 bases). Germline CDR1 reads SEHNR; CDR2 reads FQNEAQ (reference sequence). The length of the CDR3 is 14 residues. Deletions cut 0 bases from V and 5 bases from J, with 11 bases between. The CDR3 nucleotides read TGTGCCAGCAGCTTAGCCAGGTCGAGGGACGAGCAGTACTTC. Translating it yields CASSLARSRDEQYF.

This clonotype has more than one count but fewer than ten. The rearrangement joins TRBV6-5 to TRBJ2-7; 7 bases fit TRBD2. V dropped 8 bases and J dropped 5; count of bases not matched to a gene: 0. Germline loops: CDR1 MNHEY, CDR2 SVGAGI. The CDR3 loop spans 10 amino acids. CDR3 coding DNA: TGTGCCAGCGGGGGGGACGAGCAGTACTTC. Translated, it gives CASGGDEQYF.

This clonotype appeared a few times. This chain links TRBV29-1 with TRBJ1-1; D gene ambiguous. Trimming left V 4 bases short and J 0 bases short, with 15 bases between. The germline gives CDR1 SQVTM, CDR2 ANQGSEA. The CDR3 contains 15 residues. This chain's CDR3 is CSVGAGPPMNTEAFF. The CDR3 DNA follows: TGCAGCGTTGGAGCCGGACCCCCGATGAACACTGAAGCTTTCTTT.